The clone carrying this T cell receptor beta chain has a count of ten or more. No patient had received any treatment before thyroid surgery. These data originate in a study of metastatic and nonmetastatic thyroid tumors. TCRdb redid the clone calls on the PCR reads using MiXCR. The data show around 16,000 clones, under 30% seen once. The CDR3 runs 14 residues. The germline V gene has CDR1 MNHNS and CDR2 SASEGT. The trim removed 6 bases at V and 7 bases at J, leaving 4 bases unmatched. The chain combines TRBV6-1 with TRBJ2-1; 12 bases map to TRBD2. The receptor was derived from a female donor with papillary thyroid cancer or a benign thyroid nodule (not recorded which). Some clones in this sample may be carry-over from other donors' samples. The sequenced material came from adjacent normal tissue. The CDR3 DNA reads as TGTGCCAGCAGCAGACTAGCGGGAGCGAATGAGCAGTTCTTC. It yields the protein CASSRLAGANEQFF.